In its sample, the clone carrying this T cell receptor (beta chain) was seen once. The antigen remains undetermined. This entry belongs to a study of cytomegalovirus exposure and HLA in healthy donors. Study-level results: Three CMV-associated chains were confirmed in vitro to be specific for CMV antigens. A later analysis reportedly found that, within productive TCRs, an Asian-associated ancestry cluster had fewer N-insertions than the mean observed across the approximately 660 donors. Sequences of the TCR beta chain were said to predict the HLA-A and HLA-B alleles of most subjects accurately.

V was cut by 6 bases and J by 5 bases, with 16 bases left in between. The CDR3 spans 14 residues. Germline V lookup: CDR1 MNHEY, CDR2 SVGAGI. Both 60 Vbeta primers and 13 Jbeta primers went into the PCR. Sequencing used immunoSEQ multiplex PCR; TCRdb keeps in-frame clones, though not all of them. This sample has 65,000 to 100,000 clones, with 65% to 80% found just once. The sequence was collected from a man aged 40-55 years in good health and CMV-seronegative. The genes are TRBV6-5 and TRBJ1-1, with a tentative D call TRBD1 (6 bases). What was sequenced was PBMCs. CDR3 in amino acids: CASRWGGGWTEAFF. The CDR3 region has the DNA TGTGCCAGCAGATGGGGAGGGGGTTGGACTGAAGCTTTCTTT.